The clone carrying this TCR beta chain was seen repeatedly, ten times or more. Its specificity is unknown. The CDR3 runs 17 residues. Germline V gene data show CDR1 as LNHNV and CDR2 as YYDKDF (reference sequence). With 1 base clipped from V and 5 bases from J, the junction kept 13 bases outside the gene matches. The data originate from a study of T cells after yellow fever vaccination. Turning to the study itself: SMART-Seq v4 Ultra Low Input prepared the low-cell-number fractions. Broader study findings: The study found a weaker secondary response that peaked faster, day 5 versus 15. Abundant bulk-derived clonotypes could contaminate FACS-sorted repertoires.

5'RACE template switching generated TCR cDNA, adding a universal primer site and UMIs. TCRdb re-called the 5' RACE reads with MiXCR, one entry per CDR3 protein. The sample has a few hundred thousand distinct CDR3 sequences; roughly 8.3% are singletons. Specimen: PBMCs, collected 35 to 50 days after the first yellow fever vaccination. The TCR comes from a man aged 18 to 29 who received the YFV17D yellow fever vaccine. V usage is TRBV15 and J usage is TRBJ2-5; 7 positions agree with TRBD2. The CDR3 here is CATSRVLSGEYVETQYF. The CDR3 bases are TGTGCCACCAGCAGAGTTTTGAGCGGGGAGTATGTGGAGACCCAGTACTTC.